These T cell receptor beta chains were read from a single sample in a study of T-cell reconstitution after alpha-beta-depleted transplantation in children. TCRdb reanalysed the PCR reads using MiXCR and keeps one entry per CDR3 protein. The sample includes about 440,000 distinct CDR3 sequences, around 46% of them seen just once. The sequencing here drew on PBMCs, taken before TCRalphabeta/CD19-depleted stem cell transplant. All receptors come from a girl aged 2 to 9 with aplastic anemia, due to receive a stem cell transplant. The CDR3 runs from the conserved cysteine through the conserved F or W. The listing skips clone size in some rows; elsewhere it reads once, few, many or a size class.

v_call: TRBV5-1
j_call: TRBJ2-7
clone_size: few
cdr3_aa: CASSLLPGSSEQYF

v_call: TRBV20-1
j_call: TRBJ2-5
clone_size: NA
cdr3_aa: CSALAGQETQYF

v_call: TRBV18
j_call: TRBJ2-7
clone_size: NA
cdr3_aa: CASSPPQGGYEQYF

v_call: TRBV4-1
j_call: TRBJ2-3
clone_size: NA
cdr3_aa: CASSQYSLARTDTQYF

v_call: TRBV28
j_call: TRBJ2-3
clone_size: NA
cdr3_aa: CATERGTDTQYF

v_call: TRBV12-3/TRBV12-4
j_call: TRBJ2-1
clone_size: NA
cdr3_aa: CASSLAGLAGGQRDEQFF

v_call: TRBV11-2
j_call: TRBJ2-5
clone_size: NA
cdr3_aa: CASSSLTSGSGETQYF

v_call: TRBV12-3/TRBV12-4
j_call: TRBJ2-2
clone_size: once
cdr3_aa: CASRWTGDWTGELFF

v_call: TRBV20-1
j_call: TRBJ2-5
clone_size: NA
cdr3_aa: CSASPLRARETQYF

v_call: TRBV7-6
j_call: TRBJ2-3
clone_size: few
cdr3_aa: CASSYPRGGREDVDTQYF

v_call: TRBV7-8
j_call: TRBJ2-1
clone_size: many
cdr3_aa: CASSPPGVRGNEQFF

v_call: TRBV28
j_call: TRBJ2-7
clone_size: few
cdr3_aa: CASSLAGVRISYEQYF

v_call: TRBV19
j_call: TRBJ1-5
clone_size: NA
cdr3_aa: CASSPAIGRGTNQPQHF

v_call: TRBV7-2
j_call: TRBJ2-1
clone_size: NA
cdr3_aa: CASSSQANEQFF

v_call: TRBV20-1
j_call: TRBJ1-4
clone_size: few
cdr3_aa: CSARKGAYEKLFF

v_call: TRBV6-1
j_call: TRBJ2-6
clone_size: NA
cdr3_aa: CASLLGFNPSGANVLTF

v_call: TRBV7-6
j_call: TRBJ2-3
clone_size: few
cdr3_aa: CASSPPERGGTDTQYF

v_call: TRBV29-1
j_call: TRBJ1-1
clone_size: NA
cdr3_aa: CSVAPRGTGALSEAFF

v_call: TRBV12-3/TRBV12-4
j_call: TRBJ1-4
clone_size: NA
cdr3_aa: CASSFMGYNEKLFF

v_call: TRBV7-2
j_call: TRBJ1-1
clone_size: many
cdr3_aa: CASSGQGGNTEAFF

v_call: TRBV6-1
j_call: TRBJ1-5
clone_size: NA
cdr3_aa: CASSVGTGKQPQHF

v_call: TRBV7-6
j_call: TRBJ2-2
clone_size: NA
cdr3_aa: CASSLGTSGTGELFF

v_call: TRBV9
j_call: TRBJ2-5
clone_size: NA
cdr3_aa: CASSVEGGGVGGTQYF

v_call: TRBV11-2
j_call: TRBJ2-3
clone_size: few
cdr3_aa: CASSLDQSGTQYF

v_call: TRBV27
j_call: TRBJ2-1
clone_size: few
cdr3_aa: CASSPGLAVVEQFF

v_call: TRBV19
j_call: TRBJ2-7
clone_size: many
cdr3_aa: CASSLAGGPSYEQYF

v_call: TRBV5-1
j_call: TRBJ2-7
clone_size: NA
cdr3_aa: CASSPFRDRGYEQYF

v_call: TRBV20-1
j_call: TRBJ2-1
clone_size: once
cdr3_aa: CCARVVSGSSYNEQFF

v_call: TRBV20-1
j_call: TRBJ2-7
clone_size: NA
cdr3_aa: CSAPRAGSHEQYF

v_call: TRBV28
j_call: TRBJ2-7
clone_size: NA
cdr3_aa: CASSNDWTLDEQYF

v_call: TRBV20-1
j_call: TRBJ2-1
clone_size: many
cdr3_aa: CSARERGGNEQFF